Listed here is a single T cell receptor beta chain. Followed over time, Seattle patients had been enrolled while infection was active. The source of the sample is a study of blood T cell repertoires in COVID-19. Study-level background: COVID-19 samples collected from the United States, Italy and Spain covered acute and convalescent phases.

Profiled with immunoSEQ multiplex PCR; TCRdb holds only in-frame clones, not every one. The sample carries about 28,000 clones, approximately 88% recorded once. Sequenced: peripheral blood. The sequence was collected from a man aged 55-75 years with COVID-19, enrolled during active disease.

CDR3 bases: TGTGCCAGTAGTATAGTGAACAGGGGGCTTGATAGCAATCAGCCCCAGCATTTT. Amino acid sequence: CASSIVNRGLDSNQPQHF. This sequence joins TRBV19 and TRBJ1-5; 9 bases align to TRBD1. The germline V gene encodes CDR1 LNHDA and CDR2 SQIVND (reference sequence). Trimming removed 1 base from V and 0 bases from J; junction bases left unmatched: 7. CDR3 size: 18 residues.